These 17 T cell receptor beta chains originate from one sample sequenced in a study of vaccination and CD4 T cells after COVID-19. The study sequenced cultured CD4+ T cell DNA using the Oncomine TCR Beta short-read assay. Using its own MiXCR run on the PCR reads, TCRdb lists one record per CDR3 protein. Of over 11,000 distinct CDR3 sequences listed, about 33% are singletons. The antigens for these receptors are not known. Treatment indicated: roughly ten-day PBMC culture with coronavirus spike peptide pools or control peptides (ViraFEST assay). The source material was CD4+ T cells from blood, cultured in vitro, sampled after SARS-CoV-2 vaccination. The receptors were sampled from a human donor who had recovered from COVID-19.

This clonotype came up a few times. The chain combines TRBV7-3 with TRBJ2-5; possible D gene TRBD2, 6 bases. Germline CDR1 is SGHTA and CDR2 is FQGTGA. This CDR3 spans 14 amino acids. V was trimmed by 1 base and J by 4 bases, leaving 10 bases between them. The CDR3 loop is CASSLKAAGETQYF. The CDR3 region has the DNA TGTGCCAGCAGCTTAAAAGCAGCGGGAGAGACCCAGTACTTC.

CDR3 coding DNA: TGCGCCAGCAGCCAAGCGGCGTCTAGCGGGAGGCCCGATACGCAGTATTTT. Protein product: CASSQAASSGRPDTQYF. The chain recombines TRBV4-3 with TRBJ2-3; 11 nucleotides match TRBD2. Trimming removed 1 base from V and 6 bases from J; junction bases left unmatched: 9. The CDR3 length is 17 residues. CDR1 and CDR2 from the germline V gene are LGHNA and YSLEER.

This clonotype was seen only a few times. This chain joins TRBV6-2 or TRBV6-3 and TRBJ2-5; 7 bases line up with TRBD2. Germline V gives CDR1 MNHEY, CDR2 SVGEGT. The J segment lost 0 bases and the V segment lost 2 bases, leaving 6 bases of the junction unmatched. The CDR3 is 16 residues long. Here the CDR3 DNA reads TGTGCCAGCAGTTACGGGAGCGGGGCGTACCAAGAGACCCAGTACTTC. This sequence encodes CASSYGSGAYQETQYF.

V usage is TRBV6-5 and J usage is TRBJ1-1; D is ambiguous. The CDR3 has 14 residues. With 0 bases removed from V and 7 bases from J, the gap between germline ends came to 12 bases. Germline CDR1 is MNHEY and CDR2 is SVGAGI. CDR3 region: CASSYSIKGGEAFF. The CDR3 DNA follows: TGTGCCAGCAGTTACTCGATCAAGGGAGGTGAAGCTTTCTTT.

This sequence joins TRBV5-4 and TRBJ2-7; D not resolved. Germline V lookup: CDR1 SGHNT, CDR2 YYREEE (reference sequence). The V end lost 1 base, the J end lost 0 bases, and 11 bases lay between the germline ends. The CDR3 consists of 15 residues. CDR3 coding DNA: TGTGCCAGCAGCTTGAGAGAGACAAGCTCCTACGAGCAGTACTTC. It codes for CASSLRETSSYEQYF.

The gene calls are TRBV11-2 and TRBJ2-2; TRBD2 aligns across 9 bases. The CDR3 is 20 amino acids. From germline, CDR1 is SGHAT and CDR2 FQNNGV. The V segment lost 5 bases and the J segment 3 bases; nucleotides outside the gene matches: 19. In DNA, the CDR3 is TGTGCCAGCAGCCCTACCCCCGACTGGCGGGAGGGCGTCGACACCGGGGAGCTGTTTTTT. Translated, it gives CASSPTPDWREGVDTGELFF.

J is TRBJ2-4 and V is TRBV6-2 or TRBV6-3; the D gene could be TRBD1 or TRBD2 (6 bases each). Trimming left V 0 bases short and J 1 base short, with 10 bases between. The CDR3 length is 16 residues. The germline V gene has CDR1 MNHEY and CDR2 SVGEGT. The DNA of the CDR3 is TGTGCCAGCAGTTACTCCGGGGGCACGGCCAAAAACATTCAGTACTTC. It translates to CASSYSGGTAKNIQYF.

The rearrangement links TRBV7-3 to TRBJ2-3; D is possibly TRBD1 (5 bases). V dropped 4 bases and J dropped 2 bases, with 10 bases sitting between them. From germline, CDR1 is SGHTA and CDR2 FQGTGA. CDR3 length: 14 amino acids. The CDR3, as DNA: TGTGCCAGCAGCTGGGGCGGTAACACAGATACGCAGTATTTT. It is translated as CASSWGGNTDTQYF. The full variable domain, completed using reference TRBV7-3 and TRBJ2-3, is GAGVSQTPSNKVTEKGKYVELRCDPISGHTALYWYRQSLGQGPEFLIYFQGTGAADDSGLPNDRFFAVRPEGSVSTLKIQRTERGDSAVYLCASSWGGNTDTQYFGPGTRLTVL.

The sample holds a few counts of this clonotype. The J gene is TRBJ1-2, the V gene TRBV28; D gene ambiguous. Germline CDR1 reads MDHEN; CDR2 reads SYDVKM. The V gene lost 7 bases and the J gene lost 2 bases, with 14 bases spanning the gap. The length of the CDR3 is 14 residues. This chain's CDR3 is CASTSRPTNYGYTF. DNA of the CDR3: TGTGCCAGCACCTCCAGGCCTACCAACTATGGCTACACCTTC.

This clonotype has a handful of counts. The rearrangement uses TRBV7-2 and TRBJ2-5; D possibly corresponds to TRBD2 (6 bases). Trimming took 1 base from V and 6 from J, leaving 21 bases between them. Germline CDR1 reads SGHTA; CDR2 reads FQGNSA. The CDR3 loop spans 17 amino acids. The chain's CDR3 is CASSLGPLGGNPKTQYF. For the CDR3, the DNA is TGTGCCAGCAGCTTAGGTCCCTTGGGGGGTAACCCAAAGACCCAGTACTTC.

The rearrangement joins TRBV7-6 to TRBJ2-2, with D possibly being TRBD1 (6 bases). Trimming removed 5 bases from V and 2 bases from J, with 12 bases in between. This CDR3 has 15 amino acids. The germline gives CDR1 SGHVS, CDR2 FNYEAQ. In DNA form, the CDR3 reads TGTGCCAGCAGCGCCGGGACACTCAACACCGGGGAGCTGTTTTTT. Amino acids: CASSAGTLNTGELFF.

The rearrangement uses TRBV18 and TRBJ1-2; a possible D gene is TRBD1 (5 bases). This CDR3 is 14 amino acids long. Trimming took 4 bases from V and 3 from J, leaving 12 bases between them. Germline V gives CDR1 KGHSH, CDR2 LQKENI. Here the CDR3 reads CASSRDTGDYGYTF. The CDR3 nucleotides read TGTGCCAGCTCACGCGACACAGGTGACTATGGCTACACCTTC.

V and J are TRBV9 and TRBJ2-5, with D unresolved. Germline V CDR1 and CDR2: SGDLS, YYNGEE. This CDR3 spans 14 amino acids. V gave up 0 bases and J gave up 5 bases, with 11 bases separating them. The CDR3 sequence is CASSVDPSWETQYF. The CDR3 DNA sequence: TGTGCCAGCAGCGTAGACCCTAGTTGGGAGACCCAGTACTTC. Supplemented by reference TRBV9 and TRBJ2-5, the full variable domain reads DSGVTQTPKHLITATGQRVTLRCSPRSGDLSVYWYQQSLDQGLQFLIQYYNGEERAKGNILERFSAQQFPDLHSELNLSSLELGDSALYFCASSVDPSWETQYFGPGTRLLVL.

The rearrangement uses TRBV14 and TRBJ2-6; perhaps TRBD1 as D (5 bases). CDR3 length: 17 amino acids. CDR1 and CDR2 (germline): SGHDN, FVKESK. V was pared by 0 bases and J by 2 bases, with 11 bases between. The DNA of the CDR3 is TGTGCCAGCAGCCAAGACTCGTTAGGGGCTGGGGCCAACGTCCTGACTTTC. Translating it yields CASSQDSLGAGANVLTF.

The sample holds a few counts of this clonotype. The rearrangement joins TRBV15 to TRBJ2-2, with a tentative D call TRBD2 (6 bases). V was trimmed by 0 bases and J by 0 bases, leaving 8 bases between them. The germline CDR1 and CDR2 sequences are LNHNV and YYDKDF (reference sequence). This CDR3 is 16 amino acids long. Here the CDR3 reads CATSRDGGTNTGELFF. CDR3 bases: TGTGCCACCAGCAGAGATGGCGGGACGAACACCGGGGAGCTGTTTTTT.

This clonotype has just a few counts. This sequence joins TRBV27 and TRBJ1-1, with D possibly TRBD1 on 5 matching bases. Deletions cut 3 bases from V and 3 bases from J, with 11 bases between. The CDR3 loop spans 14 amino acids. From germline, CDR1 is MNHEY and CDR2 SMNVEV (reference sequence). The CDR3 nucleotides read TGTGCCAGCAGTTTGGGGGTGAGATACACTGAAGCTTTCTTT. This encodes CASSLGVRYTEAFF.

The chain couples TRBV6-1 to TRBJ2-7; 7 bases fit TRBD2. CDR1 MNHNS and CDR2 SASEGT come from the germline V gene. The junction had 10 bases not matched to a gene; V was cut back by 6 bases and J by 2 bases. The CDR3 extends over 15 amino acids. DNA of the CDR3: TGTGCCAGCAGACCAAGACTAGCTGGGACCTACGAGCAGTACTTC. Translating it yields CASRPRLAGTYEQYF.